The following is a TCR beta chain sequence with its context. Germline CDR1 reads SEHNR; CDR2 reads FQNEAQ (reference sequence). This CDR3 has 17 amino acids. Trimming took 0 bases from V and 3 from J, leaving 17 bases between them. This sample was taken from a study of blood T cell repertoires in COVID-19. Sequenced by immunoSEQ multiplex PCR; TCRdb stores in-frame clones only, minus some. The sample records just over 300,000 clones, 75% to 90% being singletons. The chain has TRBV7-9 and TRBJ1-1, with D possibly matching TRBD1 (5 bases). The clonotype originates from a man between 18 and 35 years old with active or convalescent COVID-19. Sequenced input: peripheral blood. In nucleotides, the CDR3 is TGTGCCAGCAGCTTAGCGCTAATAGGGCAGGGCCACACTGAAGCTTTCTTT. The encoded protein is CASSLALIGQGHTEAFF.